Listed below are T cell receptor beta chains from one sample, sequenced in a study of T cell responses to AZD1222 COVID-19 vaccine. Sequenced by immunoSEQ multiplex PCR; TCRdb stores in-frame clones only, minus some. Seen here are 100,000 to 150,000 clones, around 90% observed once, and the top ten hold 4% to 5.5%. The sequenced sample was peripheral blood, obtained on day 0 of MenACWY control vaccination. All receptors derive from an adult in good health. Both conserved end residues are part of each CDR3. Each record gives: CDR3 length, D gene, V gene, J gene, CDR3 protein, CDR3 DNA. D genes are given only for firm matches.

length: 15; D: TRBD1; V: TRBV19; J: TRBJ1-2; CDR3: CASSIPGGGNYGYTF; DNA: TGTGCCAGTAGTATACCAGGGGGCGGGAACTATGGCTACACCTTC
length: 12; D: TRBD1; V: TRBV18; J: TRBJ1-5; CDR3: CASSSDRQPQHF; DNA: TGTGCCAGCTCATCGGACAGGCAGCCCCAGCATTTT
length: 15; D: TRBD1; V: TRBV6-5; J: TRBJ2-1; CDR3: CASSSGTGDNNEQFF; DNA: TGTGCCAGCAGTTCTGGGACAGGGGATAACAATGAGCAGTTCTTC
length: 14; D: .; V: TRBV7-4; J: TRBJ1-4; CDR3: CASSLGLNNEKLFF; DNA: TGTGCCAGCAGCTTGGGACTAAATAATGAAAAACTGTTTTTT
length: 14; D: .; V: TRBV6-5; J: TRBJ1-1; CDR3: CASTPGGGHTEAFF; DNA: TGTGCCAGCACCCCCGGCGGGGGGCACACTGAAGCTTTCTTT
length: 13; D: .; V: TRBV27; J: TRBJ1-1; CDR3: CASSQGPNTEAFF; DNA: TGTGCCAGCAGCCAGGGGCCGAACACTGAAGCTTTCTTT
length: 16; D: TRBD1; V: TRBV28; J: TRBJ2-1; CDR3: CASSLKLTGAWNEQFF; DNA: TGTGCCAGCAGTTTAAAGTTGACAGGGGCATGGAATGAGCAGTTCTTC
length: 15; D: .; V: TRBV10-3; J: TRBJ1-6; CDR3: CAISESGGLLAPLHF; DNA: TGTGCCATCAGTGAGTCGGGGGGACTTTTGGCACCCCTCCACTTT
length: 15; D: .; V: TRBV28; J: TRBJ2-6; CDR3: CASSFEGAGANVLTF; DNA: TGTGCCAGCAGTTTTGAGGGGGCTGGGGCCAACGTCCTGACTTTC
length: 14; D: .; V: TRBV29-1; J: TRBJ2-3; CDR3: CSVGVRGAKDTQYF; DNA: TGCAGCGTGGGGGTCCGCGGGGCGAAGGATACGCAGTATTTT